This T cell receptor (beta chain) derives from a study of human T cells and chemical hapten exposure. In TCRdb, the RACE reads were re-called with MiXCR into one record per CDR3 protein. The profile shows roughly 90,000 distinct CDR3 sequences, roughly 11% of them singletons. Stated time point: patch test 3, about 24 weeks after DPC sensitization. Treatment: therapeutic diphenylcyclopropenone sensitization with weekly scalp DPC. This clonotype was recorded a few times. This CDR3 region has 14 residues. The germline V and J ends were trimmed by 6 bases and 4 bases, with 15 bases remaining between them. The V gene's germline CDR1 is MGHRA and CDR2 YSYEKL.

This material consisted of whole blood, taken in connection with sensitization to the hapten diphenylcyclopropenone (DPC). The clonotype comes from a woman aged 25 to 39 with alopecia areata. Some clones in this sample may be carry-over from other donors' samples. J is TRBJ1-2 and V is TRBV4-1; TRBD1 might be the D (6 bases). CDR3 amino acids: CASSVQDRVYGYTF. The CDR3 nucleotides read TGCGCCAGCAGTGTCCAGGACAGAGTCTATGGCTACACCTTC.